This T cell receptor beta chain comes out of a study of T cells in Graves' hyperthyroidism and ophthalmopathy. No ophthalmopathy progression within 18 months constituted stable Graves' hyperthyroidism. Amplified TCR beta CDR3 regions derived from RNA transcripts. The HTBI primer set drove a first-round RT-PCR of the TCR CDR3. TCRdb reprocessed the multiplex PCR reads via MiXCR and lists one record per CDR3 protein. Of around 430,000 distinct CDR3 sequences listed, about 15% are singletons. The germline gives CDR1 MGHRA, CDR2 YSYEKL. Trimming left V 4 bases short and J 2 bases short, with 14 bases between. This CDR3 has 15 amino acids. Study outcomes and limitations: Most thyroid clonotypes expanded above 0.001 were also detected in blood. Stable hyperthyroidism and ophthalmopathy were separated using 13 V-J signatures.

With regard to this clonotype: Its antigen is not known.

The V call is TRBV4-1, the J call TRBJ2-5; D gene unclear. The sequencing sample was made of blood. The source of this sequence is a woman aged 25-40 years with Graves' hyperthyroidism. The CDR3 is CASSRNRELQETQYF. The DNA for the CDR3 is TGCGCCAGCAGCCGAAACAGAGAACTTCAAGAGACCCAGTACTTC.